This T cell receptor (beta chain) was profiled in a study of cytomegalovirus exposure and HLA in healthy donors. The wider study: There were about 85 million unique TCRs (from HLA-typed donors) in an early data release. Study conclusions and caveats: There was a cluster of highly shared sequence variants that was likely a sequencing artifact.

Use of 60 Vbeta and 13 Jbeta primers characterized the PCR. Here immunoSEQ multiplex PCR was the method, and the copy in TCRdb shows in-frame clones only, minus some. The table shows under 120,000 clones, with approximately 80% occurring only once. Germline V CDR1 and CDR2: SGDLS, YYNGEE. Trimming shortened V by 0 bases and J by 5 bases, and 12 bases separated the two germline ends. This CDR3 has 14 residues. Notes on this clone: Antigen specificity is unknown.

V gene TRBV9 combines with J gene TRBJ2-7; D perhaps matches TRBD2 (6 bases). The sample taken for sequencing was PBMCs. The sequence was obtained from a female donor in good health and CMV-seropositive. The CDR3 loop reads CASSVDGGSNEQYF. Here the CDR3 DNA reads TGTGCCAGCAGCGTAGACGGGGGTTCCAACGAGCAGTACTTC.